This entry lists 25 T cell receptor beta chains sequenced from one sample in a study of blood T cell repertoires in COVID-19. This table comes from immunoSEQ multiplex PCR, and its TCRdb copy is limited to in-frame clones, with some not included. This table has 45,000 to 65,000 clones, about nine tenths appearing once. Sample: peripheral blood. The receptors derive from a human donor in a cohort sampled during active COVID-19.

The rearrangement joins TRBV28 to TRBJ1-1; D is unclear. The germline V gene encodes CDR1 MDHEN and CDR2 SYDVKM. V lost 6 bases, J lost 3 bases, and 11 bases lay in between. CDR3 length: 13 amino acids. CDR3 in amino acids: CASSLVEYTEAFF. DNA of the CDR3: TGTGCCAGCAGCCTGGTCGAGTACACTGAAGCTTTCTTT. Based on the CDR3 plus reference TRBV28 and TRBJ1-1, the full variable domain is DVKVTQSSRYLVKRTGEKVFLECVQDMDHENMFWYRQDPGLGLRLIYFSYDVKMKEKGDIPEGYSVSREKKERFSLILESASTNQTSMYLCASSLVEYTEAFFGQGTRLTVV.

The J gene is TRBJ1-5, the V gene TRBV15; 8 bases line up with TRBD1. Germline V CDR1 and CDR2: LNHNV, YYDKDF (reference sequence). The CDR3 is 13 residues long. With V trimmed by 11 bases and J by 5 bases, 8 bases remained unmatched. This chain's CDR3 is CAPGQGGYQPQHF. The CDR3 nucleotides are TGTGCCCCAGGACAGGGAGGTTATCAGCCCCAGCATTTT.

V gene TRBV11-2 combines with J gene TRBJ2-5; perhaps TRBD2 as D (5 bases). CDR3 length: 15 residues. Germline-derived CDR1 and CDR2 are SGHAT and FQNNGV. V dropped 5 bases and J dropped 1 base, with 14 bases sitting between them. The CDR3 DNA reads as TGTGCCAGCAGCCCTTCCCCTAGCCTCCAAGAGACCCAGTACTTC. As protein: CASSPSPSLQETQYF.

This clone was found many times. This chain uses TRBV9 with TRBJ2-3; 9 bases are a match to TRBD2. V dropped 3 bases and J dropped 7; count of bases not matched to a gene: 6. This CDR3 contains 14 residues. Germline values: CDR1 SGDLS, CDR2 YYNGEE. CDR3 nucleotides: TGTGCCAGCAGCGGTAGCGGGAGAGGAAATACGCAGTATTTT. As protein: CASSGSGRGNTQYF.

The rearrangement uses TRBV7-8 and TRBJ2-7; TRBD2 aligns across 11 bases. J was trimmed by 6 bases and V by 1 base; bases with no gene match: 2. This CDR3 region has 14 residues. Germline loops: CDR1 SGHVS, CDR2 FQNEAQ. This CDR3 reads CASSLELAGVEQYF. The CDR3 DNA sequence: TGTGCCAGCAGCTTAGAACTAGCGGGAGTCGAGCAGTACTTC.

V gene TRBV25-1 combines with J gene TRBJ1-1, with 9 bases fitting TRBD1. This CDR3 has 14 residues. Germline V gene sequence: CDR1 MGHDK, CDR2 SYGVNS. V shed 8 bases, J shed 2 bases, and the junction held 6 bases outside the gene matches. CDR3 region: CASLDRGQNTEAFF. CDR3 in DNA: TGTGCCAGCCTGGACAGGGGTCAAAACACTGAAGCTTTCTTT.

The V call is TRBV29-1, the J call TRBJ1-4; no clear D. This CDR3 has 13 amino acids. Germline V gene sequence: CDR1 SQVTM, CDR2 ANQGSEA. Trimming cost V 5 bases and J 14 bases, with 21 bases left between them. The CDR3 spells CSVQTGVGSFLFF. The CDR3 coding sequence is TGCAGCGTTCAAACCGGGGTAGGCTCATTCCTGTTTTTT.

This clone was counted a single time. The V and J genes are TRBV19 and TRBJ2-2; D is ambiguous. The length of the CDR3 is 14 residues. The germline V gene has CDR1 LNHDA and CDR2 SQIVND (reference sequence). V dropped 6 bases and J dropped 0 bases, with 8 bases sitting between them. The CDR3 DNA sequence: TGTGCCAGTAGCCCGGTCGCGAACACCGGGGAGCTGTTTTTT. Encoded protein: CASSPVANTGELFF.

The chain links TRBV5-1 to TRBJ2-7; D is undetermined. Germline V gene sequence: CDR1 SGHRS, CDR2 YFSETQ. Trimming took off 0 bases at V and 2 bases at J, with 18 bases between the two ends. The CDR3 spans 17 residues. Written as DNA, the CDR3 is TGCGCCAGCAGCTTGGGGTGGCCCCCCCAATATACCTACGAGCAGTACTTC. Its protein product is CASSLGWPPQYTYEQYF.

V and J are TRBV4-1 and TRBJ1-3; the D gene is possibly TRBD1 (6 bases). CDR3 size: 16 residues. The germline V gene encodes CDR1 MGHRA and CDR2 YSYEKL. Trimming removed 5 bases at V and 3 bases at J, with 17 bases between. The CDR3 sequence is CASSDSLRGSGNTIYF. The CDR3 nucleotides are TGCGCCAGCAGCGACTCCCTCAGGGGAAGTGGAAACACCATATATTTT.

The V call is TRBV27, the J call TRBJ2-3; 7 nucleotides align to TRBD2. Germline V gene lookup returns CDR1 MNHEY and CDR2 SMNVEV (reference sequence). V lost 3 bases to trimming and J lost 2 bases; unmatched junction nucleotides: 2. CDR3 length equals 14 residues. DNA for the CDR3: TGTGCCAGCAGTTTCAGCGGGATCACAGATACGCAGTATTTT. Its translation is CASSFSGITDTQYF.

This clone came up once. The DNA for the CDR3 is TGTGCCAGCAGCAGCTTTATCGAAGGGGGATCCACTGAAGCTTTCTTT. Translated, it gives CASSSFIEGGSTEAFF. The chain has TRBV11-3 and TRBJ1-1; D may be TRBD1 (6 bases). CDR1 is SGHNT and CDR2 is YENEEA in the germline V gene. This CDR3 comprises 16 residues. V gave up 5 bases and J gave up 4 bases, with 20 bases separating them.

The V gene is TRBV5-1, the J gene TRBJ2-1; TRBD2 matches at 13 bases. This CDR3 spans 17 amino acids. The ends lost 1 base at V and 6 bases at J; junction bases unmatched: 7. Germline loops: CDR1 SGHRS, CDR2 YFSETQ. DNA for the CDR3: TGCGCCAGCAGCTTGATCACTAGCGGGAGGGCCGCCAATGAGCAGTTCTTC. It is translated as CASSLITSGRAANEQFF.

The V gene is TRBV7-9, the J gene TRBJ1-1; 7 positions agree with TRBD1. Germline-derived CDR1 and CDR2 are SEHNR and FQNEAQ (reference sequence). This CDR3 is 15 amino acids long. Trimming at V came to 5 bases and at J to 1 base, leaving 7 bases not matched to a gene. CDR3 protein: CASSAGTVTNTEAFF. The CDR3 DNA is TGTGCCAGCAGCGCGGGGACAGTTACGAACACTGAAGCTTTCTTT.

The chain is built from TRBV11-2 and TRBJ2-7; D not certain. Germline CDR1 and CDR2: SGHAT and FQNNGV. Trimming left V 2 bases short and J 4 bases short, with 9 bases between. CDR3 length equals 13 residues. CDR3 sequence (DNA): TGTGCCAGCAGCTTAACCCAGACTTACGAGCAGTACTTC. This codes for CASSLTQTYEQYF.

The chain links TRBV7-6 to TRBJ1-2, with D perhaps TRBD1 (5 bases). The CDR3 has 15 residues. V was pared by 5 bases and J by 6 bases, with 19 bases between. Per the germline V gene, CDR1 is SGHVS and CDR2 is FNYEAQ. CDR3 in DNA: TGTGCCAGCAGCCCCCTGGCAGGGCTCCTACATGGCTACACCTTC. The encoded protein is CASSPLAGLLHGYTF. Combining the CDR3 with reference TRBV7-6 and TRBJ1-2 gives the whole variable domain GAGVSQSPRYKVTKRGQDVALRCDPISGHVSLYWYRQALGQGPEFLTYFNYEAQQDKSGLPNDRFSAERPEGSISTLTIQRTEQRDSAMYRCASSPLAGLLHGYTFGSGTRLTVV.

This clone was seen a few times. In nucleotides, the CDR3 is TGCGCCAGCAGCTTGACAGGGAGCAGGTCACCCCTCCACTTT. Translation: CASSLTGSRSPLHF. The chain has TRBV5-1 and TRBJ1-6; a weak D match, TRBD1 (6 bases). The CDR3 consists of 14 residues. Trimming removed 1 base from V and 10 bases from J, with 12 bases in between. From germline, CDR1 is SGHRS and CDR2 YFSETQ.

This sequence joins TRBV12-3 or TRBV12-4 and TRBJ2-3, with 9 bases fitting TRBD1. With 8 bases clipped from V and 1 base from J, the junction kept 1 base outside the gene matches. CDR3 length: 13 amino acids. For the CDR3, the DNA is TGTGCCAGCCGGGACAGGGGCACAGATACGCAGTATTTT. Encoded protein: CASRDRGTDTQYF.

The genes are TRBV7-8 and TRBJ1-2; tentative D call: TRBD1 (6 bases). The CDR3 runs 12 residues. The V and J ends lost 6 bases and 4 bases respectively, with 9 bases between them. The germline CDR1 and CDR2 sequences are SGHVS and FQNEAQ. The CDR3 is CASSQQGYGYTF. The CDR3 DNA follows: TGTGCCAGCAGTCAACAGGGCTATGGCTACACCTTC.

This chain connects TRBV6-2 or TRBV6-3 to TRBJ2-4, with D perhaps matching TRBD2 (6 bases). The CDR3 runs 14 residues. Germline lookup yields CDR1 MNHEY and CDR2 SVGEGT. The V end was cut by 6 bases, the J end by 1 base, with 10 bases between. The CDR3 DNA sequence: TGTGCCAGCAGCCCCGGAGGGGCCAAAAACATTCAGTACTTC. It is translated as CASSPGGAKNIQYF.

V and J are TRBV19 and TRBJ2-7; D might be TRBD2 (5 bases). CDR3 length: 13 residues. V was pared by 4 bases and J by 4 bases, with 11 bases between. CDR1 LNHDA and CDR2 SQIVND come from the germline V gene (reference sequence). The CDR3 loop is CASSNGVGYEQYF. The CDR3 DNA reads TGTGCCAGTAGTAACGGGGTCGGATACGAGCAGTACTTC.

This sequence joins TRBV30 and TRBJ1-6; D gene ambiguous. CDR1 and CDR2 from the germline V gene are GTSNPN and SVGIG (reference sequence). V lost 1 base and J lost 1, with 17 bases in between. The CDR3 extends over 18 amino acids. The CDR3 is CAWSASVLLGSYNSPLHF. The CDR3, as DNA: TGTGCCTGGAGTGCCAGCGTCTTATTAGGTTCCTATAATTCACCCCTCCACTTT.

The chain links TRBV5-1 to TRBJ1-3, with 9 bases that match TRBD1. The CDR3 totals 16 residues. With 3 bases clipped from V and 0 bases from J, the junction kept 4 bases outside the gene matches. The V gene's germline CDR1 is SGHRS and CDR2 YFSETQ. The CDR3 DNA reads as TGCGCCAGCAGCTCCGGGACAGGGAGCTCTGGAAACACCATATATTTT. It encodes CASSSGTGSSGNTIYF.

The rearrangement links TRBV19 to TRBJ1-2; the D gene is possibly TRBD1 (5 bases). The CDR3 covers 15 residues. Germline lookup yields CDR1 LNHDA and CDR2 SQIVND (reference sequence). V shed 6 bases and J shed 4 bases, with 18 bases lying between them. The CDR3 DNA is TGTGCCAGTAGAGGGGAACCCCAGGGAATCTATGGCTACACCTTC. Translated, it gives CASRGEPQGIYGYTF.

This clone was detected once. This chain joins TRBV5-1 and TRBJ1-5; D not resolved. V lost 0 bases and J 5 bases, leaving 9 bases between the germline ends. The CDR3 contains 14 residues. CDR1 and CDR2 from the germline V gene are SGHRS and YFSETQ. CDR3 region: CASSLAIGDQPQHF. CDR3 bases: TGCGCCAGCAGCTTGGCCATCGGTGATCAGCCCCAGCATTTT.